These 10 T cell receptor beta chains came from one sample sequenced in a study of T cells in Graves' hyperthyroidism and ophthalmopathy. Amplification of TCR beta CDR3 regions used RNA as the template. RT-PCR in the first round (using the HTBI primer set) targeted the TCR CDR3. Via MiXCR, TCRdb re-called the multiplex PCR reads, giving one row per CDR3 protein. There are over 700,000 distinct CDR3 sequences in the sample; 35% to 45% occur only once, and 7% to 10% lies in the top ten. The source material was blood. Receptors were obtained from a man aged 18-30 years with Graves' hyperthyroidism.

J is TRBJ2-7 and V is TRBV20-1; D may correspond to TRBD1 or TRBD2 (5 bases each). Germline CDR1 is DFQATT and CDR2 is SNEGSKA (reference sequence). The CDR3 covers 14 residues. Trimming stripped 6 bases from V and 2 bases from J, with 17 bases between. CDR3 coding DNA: TGCAGTGCGAAAGAGGGGTTAGGGACCTACGAGCAGTACTTC. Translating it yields CSAKEGLGTYEQYF.

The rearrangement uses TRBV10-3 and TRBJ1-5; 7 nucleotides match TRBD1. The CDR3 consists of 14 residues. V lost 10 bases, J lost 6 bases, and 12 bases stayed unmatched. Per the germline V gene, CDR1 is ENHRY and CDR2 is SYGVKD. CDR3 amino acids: CASITPQGSQPQHF. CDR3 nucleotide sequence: TGTGCCAGTATCACTCCACAGGGGAGTCAGCCCCAGCATTTT.

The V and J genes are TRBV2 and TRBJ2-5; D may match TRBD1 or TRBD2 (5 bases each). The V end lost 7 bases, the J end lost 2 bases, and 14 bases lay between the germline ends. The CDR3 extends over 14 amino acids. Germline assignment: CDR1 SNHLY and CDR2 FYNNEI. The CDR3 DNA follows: TGTGCCAGCACCCGGGACGGGAAGCAAGAGACCCAGTACTTC. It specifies CASTRDGKQETQYF.

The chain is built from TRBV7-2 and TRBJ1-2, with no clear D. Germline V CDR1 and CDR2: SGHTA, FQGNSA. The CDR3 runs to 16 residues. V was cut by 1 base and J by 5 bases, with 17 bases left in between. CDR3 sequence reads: CASSLDSAVSTYGYTF. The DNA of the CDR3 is TGTGCCAGCAGCTTAGACTCCGCGGTATCTACGTATGGCTACACCTTC. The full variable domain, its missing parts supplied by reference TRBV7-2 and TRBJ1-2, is GAGVSQSPSNKVTEKGKDVELRCDPISGHTALYWYRQSLGQGLEFLIYFQGNSAPDKSGLPSDRFSAERTGGSVSTLTIQRTQQEDSAVYLCASSLDSAVSTYGYTFGSGTRLTVV.

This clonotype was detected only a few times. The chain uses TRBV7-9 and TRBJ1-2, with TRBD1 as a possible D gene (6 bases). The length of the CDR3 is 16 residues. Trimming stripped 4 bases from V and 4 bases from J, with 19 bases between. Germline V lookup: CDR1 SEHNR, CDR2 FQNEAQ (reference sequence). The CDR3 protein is CASSSSLNRDLYGYTF. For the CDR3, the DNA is TGTGCCAGCAGCTCCTCCCTCAACAGGGACCTCTATGGCTACACCTTC.

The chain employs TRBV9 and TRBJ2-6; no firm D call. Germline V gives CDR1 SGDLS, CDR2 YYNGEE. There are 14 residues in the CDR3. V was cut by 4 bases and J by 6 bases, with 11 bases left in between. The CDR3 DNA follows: TGTGCCAGCAGCCAAGATGGGCAGGCCAACGTCCTGACTTTC. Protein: CASSQDGQANVLTF.

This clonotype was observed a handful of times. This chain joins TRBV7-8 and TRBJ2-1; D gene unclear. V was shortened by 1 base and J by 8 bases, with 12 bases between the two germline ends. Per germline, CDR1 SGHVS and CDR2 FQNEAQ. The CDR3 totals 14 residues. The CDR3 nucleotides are TGTGCCAGCAGCTTAGATAATCCGTCCGATGAGCAGTTCTTC. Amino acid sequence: CASSLDNPSDEQFF.

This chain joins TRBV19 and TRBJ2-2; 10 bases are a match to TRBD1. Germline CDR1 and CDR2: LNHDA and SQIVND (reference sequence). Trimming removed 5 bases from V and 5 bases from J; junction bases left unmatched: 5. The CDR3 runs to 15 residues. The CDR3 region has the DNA TGTGCCAGTAGTTCGGGACAGGGGTTGACCGGGGAGCTGTTTTTT. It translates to CASSSGQGLTGELFF. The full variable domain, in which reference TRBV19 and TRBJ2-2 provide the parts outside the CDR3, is DGGITQSPKYLFRKEGQNVTLSCEQNLNHDAMYWYRQDPGQGLRLIYYSQIVNDFQKGDIAEGYSVSREKKESFPLTVTSAQKNPTAFYLCASSSGQGLTGELFFGEGSRLTVL.

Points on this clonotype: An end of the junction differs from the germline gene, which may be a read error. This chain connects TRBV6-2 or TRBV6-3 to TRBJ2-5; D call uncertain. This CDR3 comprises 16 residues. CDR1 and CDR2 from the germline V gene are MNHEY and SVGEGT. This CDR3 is CASSLLGTVYQETQYF. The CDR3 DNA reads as TGCGCCAGCAGCTTGTTGGGAACCGTTTACCAAGAGACCCAGTACTTC.

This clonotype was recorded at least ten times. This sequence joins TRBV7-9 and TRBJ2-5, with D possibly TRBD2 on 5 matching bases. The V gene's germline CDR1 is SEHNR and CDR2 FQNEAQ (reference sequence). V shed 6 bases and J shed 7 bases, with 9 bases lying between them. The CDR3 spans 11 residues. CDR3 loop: CASSLDWTQYF. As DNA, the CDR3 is TGTGCCAGCAGTTTGGACTGGACCCAGTACTTC.